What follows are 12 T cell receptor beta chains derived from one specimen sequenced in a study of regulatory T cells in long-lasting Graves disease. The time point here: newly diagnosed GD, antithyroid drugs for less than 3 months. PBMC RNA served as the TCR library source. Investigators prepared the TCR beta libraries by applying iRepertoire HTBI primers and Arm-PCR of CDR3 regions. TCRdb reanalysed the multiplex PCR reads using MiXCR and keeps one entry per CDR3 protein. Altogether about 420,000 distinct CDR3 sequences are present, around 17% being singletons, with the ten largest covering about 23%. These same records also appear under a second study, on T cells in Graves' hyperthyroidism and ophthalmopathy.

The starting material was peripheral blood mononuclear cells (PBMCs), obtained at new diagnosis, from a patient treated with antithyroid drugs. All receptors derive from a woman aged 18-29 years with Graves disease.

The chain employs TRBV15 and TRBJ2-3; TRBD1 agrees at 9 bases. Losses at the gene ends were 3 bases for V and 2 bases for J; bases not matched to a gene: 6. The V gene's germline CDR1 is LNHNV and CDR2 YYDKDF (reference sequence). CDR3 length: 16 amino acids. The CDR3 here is CATSSGDRANTDTQYF. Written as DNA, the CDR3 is TGTGCCACCAGCAGTGGGGACAGGGCTAACACAGATACGCAGTATTTT.

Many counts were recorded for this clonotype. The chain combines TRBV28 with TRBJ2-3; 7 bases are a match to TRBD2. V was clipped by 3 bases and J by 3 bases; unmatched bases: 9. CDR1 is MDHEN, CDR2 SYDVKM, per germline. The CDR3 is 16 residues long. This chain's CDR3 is CASSFPLVGRTDTQYF. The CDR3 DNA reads TGTGCCAGCAGTTTTCCCCTAGTCGGGAGGACAGATACGCAGTATTTT. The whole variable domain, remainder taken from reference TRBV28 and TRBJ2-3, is DVKVTQSSRYLVKRTGEKVFLECVQDMDHENMFWYRQDPGLGLRLIYFSYDVKMKEKGDIPEGYSVSREKKERFSLILESASTNQTSMYLCASSFPLVGRTDTQYFGPGTRLTVL.

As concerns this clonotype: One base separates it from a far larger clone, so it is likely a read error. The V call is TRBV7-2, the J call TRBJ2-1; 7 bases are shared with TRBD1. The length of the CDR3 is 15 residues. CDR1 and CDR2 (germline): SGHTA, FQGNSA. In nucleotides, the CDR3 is TGTGCGAGCAGCCGAGAAGTGGGACAGATCTACGAGCAGTTCTTC. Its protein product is CASSREVGQIYEQFF. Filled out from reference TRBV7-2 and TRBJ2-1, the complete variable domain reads GAGVSQSPSNKVTEKGKDVELRCDPISGHTALYWYRQSLGQGLEFLIYFQGNSAPDKSGLPSDRFSAERTGGSVSTLTIQRTQQEDSAVYLCASSREVGQIYEQFFGPGTRLTVL.

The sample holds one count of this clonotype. CDR3 in amino acids: CASSPRQGSSGYTF. The CDR3 DNA follows: TGTGCCAGCAGTCCAAGACAGGGCTCTAGTGGCTACACCTTC. This chain uses TRBV27 with TRBJ1-2, with 7 positions matching TRBD1. Trimming at V came to 5 bases and at J to 7 bases, leaving 10 bases not matched to a gene. The CDR3 is 14 amino acids. In germline, CDR1 is MNHEY, CDR2 SMNVEV (reference sequence).

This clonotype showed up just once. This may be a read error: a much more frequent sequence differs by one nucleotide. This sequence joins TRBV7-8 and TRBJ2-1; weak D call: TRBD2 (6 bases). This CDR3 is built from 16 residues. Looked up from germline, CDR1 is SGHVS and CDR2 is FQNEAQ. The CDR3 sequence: CASNLATATRPNEQFF. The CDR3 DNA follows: TGTGCCAGCAACTTAGCGACCGCGACTAGGCCCAATGAGCAGTTCTTC.

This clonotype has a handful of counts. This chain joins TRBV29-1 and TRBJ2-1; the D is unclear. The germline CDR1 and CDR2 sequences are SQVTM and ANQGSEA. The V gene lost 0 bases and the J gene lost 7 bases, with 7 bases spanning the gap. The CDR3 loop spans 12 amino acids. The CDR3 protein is CSVEEAPNEQFF. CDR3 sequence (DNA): TGCAGCGTTGAAGAGGCTCCGAATGAGCAGTTCTTC.

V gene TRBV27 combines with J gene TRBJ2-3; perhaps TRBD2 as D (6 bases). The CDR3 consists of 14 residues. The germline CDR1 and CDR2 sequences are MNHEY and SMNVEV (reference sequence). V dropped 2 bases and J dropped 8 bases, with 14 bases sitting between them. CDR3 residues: CASSLDLAHVTQYF. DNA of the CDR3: TGTGCCAGCAGTTTAGACCTAGCGCACGTTACGCAGTATTTT.

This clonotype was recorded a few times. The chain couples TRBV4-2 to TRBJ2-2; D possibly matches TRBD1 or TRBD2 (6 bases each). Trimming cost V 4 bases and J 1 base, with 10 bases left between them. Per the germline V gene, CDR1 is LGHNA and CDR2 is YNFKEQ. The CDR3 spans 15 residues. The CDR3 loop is CASSPRGRNTGELFF. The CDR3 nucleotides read TGTGCCAGCAGCCCCCGGGGGCGGAACACCGGGGAGCTGTTTTTT.

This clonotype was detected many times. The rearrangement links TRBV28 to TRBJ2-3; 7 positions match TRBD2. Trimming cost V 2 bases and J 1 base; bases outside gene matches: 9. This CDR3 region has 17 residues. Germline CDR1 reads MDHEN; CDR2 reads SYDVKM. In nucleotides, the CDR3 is TGTGCCAGCAGTTTAACTAGCGTGGGACTTGGCACAGATACGCAGTATTTT. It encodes CASSLTSVGLGTDTQYF.

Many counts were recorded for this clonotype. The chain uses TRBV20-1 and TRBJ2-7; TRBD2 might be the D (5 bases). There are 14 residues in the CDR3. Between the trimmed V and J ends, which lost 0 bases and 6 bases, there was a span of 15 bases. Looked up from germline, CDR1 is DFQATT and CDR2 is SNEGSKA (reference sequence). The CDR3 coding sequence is TGCAGTGCTAGAGATGTTGGAGGAAGGTCCGAGCAGTACTTC. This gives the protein CSARDVGGRSEQYF.

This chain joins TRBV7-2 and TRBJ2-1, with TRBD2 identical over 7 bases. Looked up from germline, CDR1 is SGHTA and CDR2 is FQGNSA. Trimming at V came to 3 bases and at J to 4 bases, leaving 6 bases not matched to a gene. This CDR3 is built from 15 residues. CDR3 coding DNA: TGTGCCAGCAGCTTGGCGGGAGTGAGATACAATGAGCAGTTCTTC. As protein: CASSLAGVRYNEQFF.

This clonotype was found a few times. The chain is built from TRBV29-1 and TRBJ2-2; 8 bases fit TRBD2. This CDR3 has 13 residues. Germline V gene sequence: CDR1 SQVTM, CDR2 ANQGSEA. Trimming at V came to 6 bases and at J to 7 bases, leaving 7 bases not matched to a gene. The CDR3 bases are TGCAGCGTAGCGGGAGTTAGAAACGGGGAGCTGTTTTTT. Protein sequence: CSVAGVRNGELFF.